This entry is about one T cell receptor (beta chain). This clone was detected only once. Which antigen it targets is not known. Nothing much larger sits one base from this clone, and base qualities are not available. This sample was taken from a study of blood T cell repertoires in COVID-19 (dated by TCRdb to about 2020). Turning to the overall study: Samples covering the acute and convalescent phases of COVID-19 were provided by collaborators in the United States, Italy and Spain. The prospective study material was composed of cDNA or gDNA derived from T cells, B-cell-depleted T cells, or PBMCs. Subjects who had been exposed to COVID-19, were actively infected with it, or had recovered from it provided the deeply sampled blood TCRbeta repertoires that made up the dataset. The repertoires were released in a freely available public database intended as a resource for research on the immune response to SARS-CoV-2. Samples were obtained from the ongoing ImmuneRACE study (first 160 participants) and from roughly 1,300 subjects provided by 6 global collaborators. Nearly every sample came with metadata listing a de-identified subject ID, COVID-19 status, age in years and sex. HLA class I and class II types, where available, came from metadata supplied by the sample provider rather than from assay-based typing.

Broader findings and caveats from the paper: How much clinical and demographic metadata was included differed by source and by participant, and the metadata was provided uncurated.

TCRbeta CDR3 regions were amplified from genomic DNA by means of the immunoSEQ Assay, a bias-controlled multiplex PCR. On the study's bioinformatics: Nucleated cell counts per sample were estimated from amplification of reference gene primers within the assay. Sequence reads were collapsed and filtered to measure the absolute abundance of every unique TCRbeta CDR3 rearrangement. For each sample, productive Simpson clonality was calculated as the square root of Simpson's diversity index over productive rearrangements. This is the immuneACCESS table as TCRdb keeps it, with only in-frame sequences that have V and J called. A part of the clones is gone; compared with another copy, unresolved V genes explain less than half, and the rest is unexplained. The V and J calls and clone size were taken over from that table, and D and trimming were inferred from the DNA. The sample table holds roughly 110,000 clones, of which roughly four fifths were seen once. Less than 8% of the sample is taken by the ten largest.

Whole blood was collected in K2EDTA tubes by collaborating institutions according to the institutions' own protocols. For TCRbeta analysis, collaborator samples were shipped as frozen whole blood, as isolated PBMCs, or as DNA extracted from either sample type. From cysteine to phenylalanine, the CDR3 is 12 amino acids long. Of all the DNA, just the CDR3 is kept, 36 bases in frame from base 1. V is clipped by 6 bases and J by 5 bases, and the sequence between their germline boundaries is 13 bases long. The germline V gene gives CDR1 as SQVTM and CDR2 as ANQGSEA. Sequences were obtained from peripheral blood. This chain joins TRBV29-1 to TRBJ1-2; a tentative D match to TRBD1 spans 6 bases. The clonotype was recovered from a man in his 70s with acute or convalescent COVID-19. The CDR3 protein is CSVRRGAYGYTF. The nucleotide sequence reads TGCAGCGTGCGGCGGGGGGCGTATGGCTACACCTTC.